One sample yielded the 2 T cell receptor beta chains listed below, sequenced in a study of PD-L1 blockade in urothelial cancer. The sample's time point: pretreatment peripheral blood. Profiling relied on immunoSEQ multiplex PCR, and the TCRdb table lists in-frame clones only, not all of them. The repertoire holds about 70,000 clones, with 90% as singletons. The sequencing here drew on PBMCs, taken around atezolizumab (anti-PD-L1) treatment. These receptor sequences come from a man in his 70s with urothelial cancer.

CDR3 region: CASSVESQGEQFF. The CDR3 nucleotides read TGTGCCAGCAGCGTAGAAAGCCAGGGTGAGCAGTTCTTC. The chain is built from TRBV9 and TRBJ2-1; possible D gene TRBD1, 5 bases. Trimming took 0 bases from V and 9 from J, leaving 10 bases between them. Germline values: CDR1 SGDLS, CDR2 YYNGEE. This CDR3 spans 13 amino acids.

This rearrangement joins TRBV9 to TRBJ2-3; no clear D gene. The V end was cut by 4 bases, the J end by 4 bases, with 13 bases between. The CDR3 totals 14 residues. The V gene's germline CDR1 is SGDLS and CDR2 YYNGEE. DNA for the CDR3: TGTGCCAGCAGCCCCCGGTATATGGCAGATACGCAGTATTTT. Its protein is CASSPRYMADTQYF.